Shown below are 13 T cell receptor beta chains from a single sample sequenced in a study of T-cell reconstitution after alpha-beta-depleted transplantation in children. Using unique molecular identifiers, the investigators prepared the TCRbeta library. Using its own MiXCR run on the PCR reads, TCRdb lists one record per CDR3 protein. The data contain 600,000 to 700,000 distinct CDR3 sequences, 13% of them singletons. The source material was PBMCs, sampled before TCRalphabeta/CD19-depleted stem cell transplant. These TCRs come from a girl aged 2 to 10 with congenital amegakaryocytic thrombocytopenia, due to receive a stem cell transplant.

The table lists this clonotype with a few counts. V gene TRBV5-1 combines with J gene TRBJ2-7; tentative D call: TRBD2 (6 bases). CDR1 is SGHRS and CDR2 is YFSETQ in the germline V gene. The CDR3 has 15 residues. Trimming shortened V by 0 bases and J by 5 bases, and 15 bases separated the two germline ends. CDR3 sequence: CASSLAVQGGDEQYF. The CDR3 nucleotides are TGCGCCAGCAGCTTGGCGGTCCAGGGAGGCGACGAGCAGTACTTC.

This clonotype was seen many times. This chain connects TRBV12-3 or TRBV12-4 to TRBJ1-2; tentatively, D is TRBD1 (5 bases). Trimming took off 5 bases at V and 4 bases at J, with 23 bases between the two ends. The CDR3 loop spans 17 amino acids. CDR3: CASSDAGSGLQLYGYTF. As DNA, the CDR3 is TGTGCCAGCAGTGACGCAGGTTCAGGGCTACAACTCTATGGCTACACCTTC.

In this sample, this clonotype turned up many times. The V call is TRBV20-1, the J call TRBJ2-1; the match to TRBD2 covers 10 bases. Germline V gene sequence: CDR1 DFQATT, CDR2 SNEGSKA (reference sequence). The CDR3 runs 16 residues. J lost 10 bases, V lost 5 bases, and 17 bases had no gene match. The CDR3 DNA reads as TGCAGTGCTCCACCCGGGACTAGCGCTTTCGGAGGGGAGCAGTTCTTC. Translation: CSAPPGTSAFGGEQFF.

The chain employs TRBV27 and TRBJ1-1, with no clear D. The V end was cut by 1 base, the J end by 0 bases, with 15 bases between. The germline gives CDR1 MNHEY, CDR2 SMNVEV (reference sequence). This CDR3 contains 17 residues. In DNA, the CDR3 is TGTGCCAGCAGTTTATATCGGGAGTCGGCCCTGAACACTGAAGCTTTCTTT. Amino acid sequence: CASSLYRESALNTEAFF.

This clonotype occurred a few times. The chain couples TRBV5-1 to TRBJ2-5; a weak D match, TRBD1 (8 bases). This CDR3 has 14 residues. V lost 6 bases to trimming and J lost 5 bases, with 17 bases between them. Germline CDR1 reads SGHRS; CDR2 reads YFSETQ. The CDR3, as DNA: TGCGCCAGCACTAGCGGACAGGGAACCGAGACCCAGTACTTC. Translating it yields CASTSGQGTETQYF.

V is TRBV19 and J is TRBJ2-2; D not certain. V was pared by 6 bases and J by 6 bases, with 14 bases between. Germline V CDR1 and CDR2: LNHDA, SQIVND (reference sequence). There are 14 residues in the CDR3. For the CDR3, the DNA is TGTGCCAGTAGCCCAATCGGAAGTCCCGGGGAGCTGTTTTTT. Its protein is CASSPIGSPGELFF.

This clonotype came up many times. CDR3 sequence (DNA): TGCAGCGCTTCGGACCGGGCCAAGACCCAGTACTTC. Its protein is CSASDRAKTQYF. The chain joins TRBV29-1 to TRBJ2-5, with unresolved D. Trimming removed 7 bases at V and 6 bases at J, with 15 bases between. This CDR3 is built from 12 residues. Germline loops: CDR1 SQVTM, CDR2 ANQGSEA.

This clonotype was counted at least ten times. The chain joins TRBV7-9 to TRBJ2-5; 10 bases align to TRBD2. J gave up 3 bases and V 5 bases, and 15 bases lay outside the gene matches. Germline-derived CDR1 and CDR2 are SEHNR and FQNEAQ (reference sequence). The CDR3 sequence is 18 residues long. CDR3 in amino acids: CASSHTIIAGGYEETQYF. DNA of the CDR3: TGTGCCAGCAGCCACACAATCATAGCGGGAGGTTATGAAGAGACCCAGTACTTC.

This clonotype was found many times. Mismatch with germline at one junction end may stem from a read error. This CDR3 is CASSLTGGEKLFF. The CDR3 DNA reads TGTGCCAGCAGTCTAACAGGGGGTGAAAAACTGTTTTTT. J is TRBJ1-4 and V is TRBV5-1; 8 bases fit TRBD1. Germline CDR1 SGHRS, CDR2 YFSETQ. The CDR3 is 13 amino acids.

There are many counts of this clonotype. The chain links TRBV5-1 to TRBJ2-1; no definite D call. The CDR3 runs to 12 residues. V was clipped by 2 bases and J by 10 bases, with 10 bases between them. Germline loops: CDR1 SGHRS, CDR2 YFSETQ. CDR3 protein: CASSFPLGEQFF. Written as DNA, the CDR3 is TGCGCCAGCAGCTTTCCCCTCGGAGAGCAGTTCTTC.

This clonotype was recorded at least ten times. The chain couples TRBV25-1 to TRBJ2-7, with D possibly being TRBD1 or TRBD2 (5 bases each). CDR1 and CDR2 from the germline V gene are MGHDK and SYGVNS. Trimming stripped 5 bases from V and 2 bases from J, with 10 bases between. The CDR3 contains 13 residues. CDR3: CASSPGRTYEQYF. As DNA, the CDR3 is TGTGCCAGCAGTCCGGGACGGACCTACGAGCAGTACTTC.

This clonotype was found many times. The CDR3 nucleotides are TGCGCCAGCAGCTTTGGCCGGGCCACCACCGGGGAGCTGTTTTTT. This codes for CASSFGRATTGELFF. This sequence joins TRBV5-1 and TRBJ2-2, with no clear D. The germline V and J ends were trimmed by 2 bases and 4 bases, with 12 bases remaining between them. CDR1 is SGHRS, CDR2 YFSETQ, per germline. CDR3 size: 15 residues. Full variable domain (rest looked up from reference TRBV5-1 and TRBJ2-2): KAGVTQTPRYLIKTRGQQVTLSCSPISGHRSVSWYQQTPGQGLQFLFEYFSETQRNKGNFPGRFSGRQFSNSRSEMNVSTLELGDSALYLCASSFGRATTGELFFGEGSRLTVL.

This clonotype was counted ten times or more. The J gene is TRBJ2-3, the V gene TRBV5-1; D gene unclear. Between the trimmed V and J ends, which lost 6 bases and 0 bases, there was a span of 20 bases. There are 17 residues in the CDR3. CDR1 SGHRS and CDR2 YFSETQ come from the germline V gene. CDR3 loop: CASTFWKNQASTDTQYF. The CDR3 region has the DNA TGCGCCAGCACCTTCTGGAAAAACCAGGCTAGCACAGATACGCAGTATTTT. Complete variable domain (other parts from reference TRBV5-1 and TRBJ2-3): KAGVTQTPRYLIKTRGQQVTLSCSPISGHRSVSWYQQTPGQGLQFLFEYFSETQRNKGNFPGRFSGRQFSNSRSEMNVSTLELGDSALYLCASTFWKNQASTDTQYFGPGTRLTVL.